This entry describes one T cell receptor (beta chain). Its antigen is currently unknown. These data belong to a study of T cell repertoires in cytomegalovirus infection. Germline assignment: CDR1 SEHNR and CDR2 FQNEAQ (reference sequence). The CDR3 is 14 residues long. The J segment lost 4 bases and the V segment lost 5 bases, leaving 6 bases of the junction unmatched. TCRdb passed the reads through MiXCR, listing each CDR3 protein once. In the table there are about 890,000 distinct CDR3 sequences, roughly 30% of which are singletons. The clonotype was recovered from a human donor in good health (CMV status not recorded). Some clones in this sample may be carry-over from other donors' samples. The sequencing used cultured CD8+ T cells from PBMCs, collected from culture after CMV antigen stimulation. The chain links TRBV7-9 to TRBJ1-2; 8 nucleotides align to TRBD1. Here the CDR3 reads CASSPGQGLYGYTF. CDR3 DNA: TGTGCCAGCAGCCCAGGACAGGGCCTCTATGGCTACACCTTC.